Below are 18 T cell receptor beta chains sequenced from a single sample in a study of blood T cell repertoires in COVID-19. TCRdb's table, derived via immunoSEQ multiplex PCR, lists solely in-frame clones and lacks some. Of 30,000 to 50,000 clones in the sample, approximately 93% are singletons; the top ten hold about 4%. The material sequenced was peripheral blood. Receptor source: a human donor with active COVID-19. The donor label of this sample is uncertain.

The CDR3 loop is CASTPLAGGYNEQFF. CDR3 bases: TGTGCCAGCACCCCACTAGCGGGGGGGTACAATGAGCAGTTCTTC. The rearrangement links TRBV27 to TRBJ2-1; TRBD2 matches at 13 bases. Germline V CDR1 and CDR2: MNHEY, SMNVEV (reference sequence). The CDR3 is 15 amino acids. Losses at the gene ends were 7 bases for V and 4 bases for J; bases not matched to a gene: 4.

The J gene is TRBJ1-2, the V gene TRBV12-5, with D maybe TRBD1 (6 bases). Germline CDR1 and CDR2: LGHNT and FRNRAP. The CDR3 runs to 14 residues. Trimming took off 3 bases at V and 4 bases at J, with 12 bases between the two ends. The CDR3 DNA follows: TGTGCTAGTGGTTTACAGGGTCGTAGCTATGGCTACACCTTC. It encodes CASGLQGRSYGYTF.

DNA for the CDR3: TGCGCCAGCAGCCAAGACGGTGCTTCAGGAAACACCATATATTTT. Amino acid sequence: CASSQDGASGNTIYF. This rearrangement joins TRBV4-1 to TRBJ1-3; D is ambiguous. In germline, CDR1 is MGHRA, CDR2 YSYEKL. The CDR3 totals 15 residues. The V gene lost 0 bases and the J gene lost 4 bases, with 10 bases spanning the gap.

The sample holds one count of this clone. The J gene is TRBJ2-3, the V gene TRBV19, with D perhaps matching TRBD1 (6 bases). This CDR3 spans 15 amino acids. The V end lost 1 base, the J end lost 3 bases, and 11 bases lay between the germline ends. The germline gives CDR1 LNHDA, CDR2 SQIVND (reference sequence). DNA for the CDR3: TGTGCCAGTAGTATAGGGACAGTGGGGACAGATACGCAGTATTTT. Its protein product is CASSIGTVGTDTQYF.

The V gene is TRBV9, the J gene TRBJ1-1; the D is unclear. CDR1 is SGDLS and CDR2 is YYNGEE in the germline V gene. The CDR3 is made up of 14 amino acids. The V end was cut by 0 bases, the J end by 5 bases, with 11 bases between. The CDR3 DNA is TGTGCCAGCAGCGTAGTGGACTCCGGGACTGAAGCTTTCTTT. Its translation is CASSVVDSGTEAFF.

V usage is TRBV5-1 and J usage is TRBJ1-4; 8 bases are a match to TRBD1. The trim removed 3 bases at V and 4 bases at J, leaving 11 bases unmatched. Germline CDR1 and CDR2: SGHRS and YFSETQ. The CDR3 length is 17 residues. CDR3: CASSSGQAAVGNEKLFF. CDR3 bases: TGCGCCAGCAGCTCGGGACAGGCCGCAGTCGGTAATGAAAAACTGTTTTTT. The whole variable domain, filled in from reference TRBV5-1 and TRBJ1-4, reads KAGVTQTPRYLIKTRGQQVTLSCSPISGHRSVSWYQQTPGQGLQFLFEYFSETQRNKGNFPGRFSGRQFSNSRSEMNVSTLELGDSALYLCASSSGQAAVGNEKLFFGSGTQLSVL.

This rearrangement joins TRBV9 to TRBJ1-1; 7 nucleotides align to TRBD1. Trimming cost V 4 bases and J 1 base; bases outside gene matches: 4. Germline V CDR1 and CDR2: SGDLS, YYNGEE. There are 14 residues in the CDR3. The CDR3 DNA reads TGTGCCAGCAGCAGCCGACAGGGGAACACTGAAGCTTTCTTT. The encoded protein is CASSSRQGNTEAFF.

The rearrangement joins TRBV5-1 to TRBJ1-3; 11 positions agree with TRBD1. Germline assignment: CDR1 SGHRS and CDR2 YFSETQ. This CDR3 contains 17 residues. V dropped 4 bases and J dropped 3; count of bases not matched to a gene: 9. In nucleotides, the CDR3 is TGCGCCAGCAGCCCTTTCGGACAGGGGGCTAGTGGAAACACCATATATTTT. Its translation is CASSPFGQGASGNTIYF. Combining the CDR3 with reference TRBV5-1 and TRBJ1-3 gives the whole variable domain KAGVTQTPRYLIKTRGQQVTLSCSPISGHRSVSWYQQTPGQGLQFLFEYFSETQRNKGNFPGRFSGRQFSNSRSEMNVSTLELGDSALYLCASSPFGQGASGNTIYFGEGSWLTVV.

The chain employs TRBV3-1 (or the pseudogene TRBV3-2) and TRBJ2-7, with 11 bases fitting TRBD1. The CDR3 contains 15 residues. The V gene's germline CDR1 is LGHDT and CDR2 YNNKEL (reference sequence). The trim removed 4 bases at V and 2 bases at J, leaving 4 bases unmatched. The CDR3 coding sequence is TGTGCCAGCAGCCGGGGACAGGGGGGGACCTACGAGCAGTACTTC. Amino acids: CASSRGQGGTYEQYF.

In DNA, the CDR3 is TGTGCCAGCAGCGTAGGCCAGAATAATGAAAAACTGTTTTTT. Its protein is CASSVGQNNEKLFF. The chain combines TRBV9 with TRBJ1-4, with no clear D. Germline V gene data show CDR1 as SGDLS and CDR2 as YYNGEE. The CDR3 contains 14 residues. V was pared by 0 bases and J by 4 bases, with 7 bases between.

V and J are TRBV6-5 and TRBJ1-5; tentatively, D is TRBD1 (6 bases). This CDR3 has 14 residues. Germline assignment: CDR1 MNHEY and CDR2 SVGAGI. In nucleotides, the CDR3 is TGTCCGAGGGGGGGGAATCGTGACAATCAGCCCCAGCATTTT. This gives the protein CPRGGNRDNQPQHF.

CDR3 amino acids: CASSPRQEYYEQYF. CDR3 DNA: TGTGCCAGCTCACCACGACAGGAGTACTACGAGCAGTACTTC. This chain links TRBV18 with TRBJ2-7, with D perhaps matching TRBD1 (6 bases). V was clipped by 1 base and J by 3 bases, with 10 bases between them. Per germline, CDR1 KGHSH and CDR2 LQKENI. The CDR3 sequence is 14 residues long.

The gene calls are TRBV19 and TRBJ2-1; 8 bases fit TRBD2. This CDR3 is built from 13 residues. Germline CDR1 reads LNHDA; CDR2 reads SQIVND (reference sequence). V lost 5 bases and J lost 5; bases outside the gene matches: 2. The CDR3 coding sequence is TGTGCCAGTAGTGCACTAGCGGACAATGAGCAGTTCTTC. Translated, it gives CASSALADNEQFF.

J is TRBJ2-5 and V is TRBV11-2, with D perhaps matching TRBD1 (5 bases). Germline V gene lookup returns CDR1 SGHAT and CDR2 FQNNGV. Trimming took 5 bases from V and 1 from J, leaving 11 bases between them. The CDR3 extends over 14 amino acids. The CDR3 nucleotides are TGTGCCAGCAGCGGAAACCAGGGCCAAGAGACCCAGTACTTC. It translates to CASSGNQGQETQYF.

The chain carries TRBV28 and TRBJ1-2, with D possibly matching TRBD1 (6 bases). The germline V and J ends were trimmed by 10 bases and 2 bases, with 20 bases remaining between them. CDR1 MDHEN and CDR2 SYDVKM come from the germline V gene. This CDR3 spans 15 amino acids. The CDR3, as DNA: TGTGCCATTACCCCCGGACAGACTCGCAACTATGGCTACACCTTC. It translates to CAITPGQTRNYGYTF.

The chain joins TRBV18 to TRBJ2-5, with D perhaps TRBD1 (5 bases). CDR1 KGHSH and CDR2 LQKENI come from the germline V gene. CDR3 length: 14 amino acids. Between the trimmed V and J ends, which lost 3 bases and 5 bases, there was a span of 13 bases. CDR3 bases: TGTGCCAGCTCACCCAGAGCAGGGCTGGAGACCCAGTACTTC. It yields the protein CASSPRAGLETQYF.

Regarding this clone: An end of the junction differs from the germline gene, which may be a read error. V usage is TRBV7-7 and J usage is TRBJ2-5; TRBD1 matches at 8 bases. This CDR3 is 14 amino acids long. CDR1 and CDR2 (germline): SSHAT, FNYEAQ (reference sequence). The CDR3 loop is CASSLGQGPETQYF. DNA for the CDR3: TGTGCTAGCAGCTTAGGACAGGGCCCGGAGACCCAGTACTTC.

CDR3 sequence reads: CASHEGVAYEQYF. Written as DNA, the CDR3 is TGCGCCAGCCATGAGGGAGTGGCCTACGAGCAGTACTTC. The chain employs TRBV5-1 and TRBJ2-7; D is perhaps TRBD2 (5 bases). The ends were cut back, 7 bases at V and 2 bases at J, with 13 bases in the middle. This CDR3 region has 13 residues. CDR1 and CDR2 (germline): SGHRS, YFSETQ.